Below, one T cell receptor (beta chain) is given with its context. Its target is unknown. The method was immunoSEQ multiplex PCR; TCRdb's version includes in-frame clones alone and lacks a portion of them. The data contain 150,000 to 200,000 clones, roughly 96% of them singletons. This specimen comes from a study of cytomegalovirus exposure and HLA in healthy donors. Germline assignment: CDR1 SGHRS and CDR2 YFSETQ. This CDR3 is 14 amino acids long. With 8 bases removed from V and 0 bases from J, the gap between germline ends came to 14 bases. Study-level findings and limits: Researchers catalogued about 160 TCR beta chains as cytomegalovirus-associated.

The chain has TRBV5-1 and TRBJ2-5; D is unresolved. The TCR was taken from a woman aged 18-29 years in good health and CMV-seronegative. Sequencing was performed on PBMCs. The CDR3 is CASSPPDNQETQYF. The DNA of the CDR3 is TGCGCCAGTTCCCCGCCAGACAACCAAGAGACCCAGTACTTC.